What follows are 24 T cell receptor beta chains derived from one specimen sequenced in a study of cytomegalovirus exposure and HLA in healthy donors. The PCR employed 60 Vbeta primers together with 13 Jbeta primers. Produced via immunoSEQ multiplex PCR; TCRdb's table is partial and in-frame only. The table has some 190,000 clones, over 70% seen once. Sequenced: PBMCs. The receptors here all came from a man aged 30 to 45 in good health and CMV-seronegative.

This clone turned up a few times. The chain recombines TRBV6-1 with TRBJ2-4; tentative D call: TRBD1 (6 bases). Trimming left V 0 bases short and J 7 bases short, with 13 bases between. CDR1 is MNHNS, CDR2 SASEGT, per germline. The CDR3 has 15 amino acids. This chain's CDR3 is CASSEAVDSDNIQYF. The CDR3, as DNA: TGTGCCAGCAGTGAAGCTGTGGACAGTGATAACATTCAGTACTTC.

V gene TRBV6-5 combines with J gene TRBJ2-7, with a weak D call TRBD2 (5 bases). The CDR3 is 14 amino acids. V gave up 5 bases and J gave up 4 bases, with 15 bases separating them. CDR1 is MNHEY, CDR2 SVGAGI, per germline. CDR3 coding DNA: TGTGCCAGCAGTCGGACTCCCCAATTTTACGAGCAGTACTTC. It translates to CASSRTPQFYEQYF.

The V and J genes are TRBV21-1 and TRBJ2-1; the table's D gene call, TRBD2, was not cross checked with the DNA. TRBV21-1 is labeled a pseudogene. This CDR3 comprises 13 residues. CDR3 bases: TGTGCCAGCAGCAAAGAGGGGCGGGGTGAGCAGTTCTTC. It specifies CASSKEGRGEQFF.

This chain uses TRBV11-2 with TRBJ2-5; TRBD1 aligns across 9 bases. The CDR3 is made up of 17 amino acids. CDR1 is SGHAT and CDR2 is FQNNGV in the germline V gene. V lost 0 bases, J lost 5 bases, and 10 bases stayed unmatched. CDR3 loop: CASSLEGQGWGWETQYF. The CDR3 DNA sequence: TGTGCCAGCAGCTTAGAGGGACAGGGCTGGGGGTGGGAGACCCAGTACTTC.

The chain carries TRBV4-1 and TRBJ2-1; TRBD2 aligns across 7 bases. The CDR3 has 14 residues. V shed 3 bases, J shed 7 bases, and the junction held 6 bases outside the gene matches. Germline CDR1 is MGHRA and CDR2 is YSYEKL. The CDR3 bases are TGCGCCAGCAGCCAGTCCGGGACTATAAATGAGCAGTTCTTC. Protein product: CASSQSGTINEQFF.

The V and J genes are TRBV18 and TRBJ2-6; TRBD1 aligns across 10 bases. The CDR3 is made up of 18 amino acids. Trimming took 2 bases from V and 0 from J; bases not matched to a gene: 4. Germline CDR1 and CDR2: KGHSH and LQKENI. This chain's CDR3 is CASSPRTGGGSGANVLTF. The CDR3 bases are TGTGCCAGCTCACCAAGGACAGGGGGTGGCTCTGGGGCCAACGTCCTGACTTTC.

The V gene is TRBV5-8, the J gene TRBJ1-5; D unresolved. V was pared by 0 bases and J by 2 bases, with 9 bases between. This CDR3 contains 15 residues. Per the germline V gene, CDR1 is SGHTS and CDR2 is YDEGEE. The CDR3 loop reads CASSLGDWGNQPQHF. CDR3 coding DNA: TGTGCCAGCAGCTTGGGCGACTGGGGCAATCAGCCCCAGCATTTT.

The table lists this clone with a count of one. This chain uses TRBV5-4 with TRBJ1-6, with TRBD1 matching over 8 bases. The V and J ends lost 0 bases and 9 bases, in that order; junction bases with no gene match: 5. The CDR3 length is 15 residues. CDR1 SGHNT and CDR2 YYREEE come from the germline V gene (reference sequence). In DNA, the CDR3 is TGTGCCAGCAGCTTGGACAGGGGGGGCCGTTCACCCCTCCACTTT. This translates into CASSLDRGGRSPLHF.

This clone has more than one count but fewer than ten. A much bigger clone sits one base away, suggesting this may be a read error. The sample carries other DNA sequences with the same CDR3. This chain connects TRBV6-5 to TRBJ2-7, with TRBD1 matching 7 bases. With V trimmed by 2 bases and J by 2 bases, 6 bases remained unmatched. CDR1 is MNHEY, CDR2 SVGAGI, per germline. This CDR3 has 15 residues. The CDR3 DNA is TGTGCCAGCAGTTACGGGTCGGGGACAGCCTACGAGCAGTACTTC. This sequence encodes CASSYGSGTAYEQYF.

The chain uses TRBV18 and TRBJ1-1, with 8 bases identical to TRBD1. The length of the CDR3 is 15 residues. CDR1 is KGHSH, CDR2 LQKENI, per germline. The ends lost 6 bases at V and 5 bases at J; junction bases unmatched: 11. CDR3 sequence reads: CASSRRQGIGTEAFF. CDR3 DNA sequence: TGTGCCAGCTCGCGAAGACAGGGGATTGGGACTGAAGCTTTCTTT. The complete variable domain, with remaining parts taken from reference TRBV18 and TRBJ1-1, reads NAGVMQNPRHLVRRRGQEARLRCSPMKGHSHVYWYRQLPEEGLKFMVYLQKENIIDESGMPKERFSAEFPKEGPSILRIQQVVRGDSAAYFCASSRRQGIGTEAFFGQGTRLTVV.

This clone was counted a few times. The chain is built from TRBV5-6 and TRBJ1-5; weak D call: TRBD1 (5 bases). This CDR3 has 14 amino acids. V was trimmed by 3 bases and J by 5 bases, leaving 12 bases between them. Germline CDR1 and CDR2: SGHDT and YYEEEE. CDR3 nucleotides: TGTGCCAGCAGCTGGGGCGGGGAGGATCAGCCCCAGCATTTT. Translation: CASSWGGEDQPQHF.

The gene calls are TRBV6-5 and TRBJ2-3, with 11 bases fitting TRBD2. The CDR3 has 14 amino acids. Germline loops: CDR1 MNHEY, CDR2 SVGAGI. V shed 5 bases, J shed 6 bases, and the junction held 4 bases outside the gene matches. The DNA of the CDR3 is TGTGCCAGCAGTCTACTAGCGGGAGCTGATACGCAGTATTTT. Translation gives CASSLLAGADTQYF.

This clone came up a few times. The chain recombines TRBV5-6 with TRBJ2-2; TRBD1 matches 9 bases. The V gene's germline CDR1 is SGHDT and CDR2 YYEEEE. The CDR3 is 17 residues long. Losses at the gene ends were 4 bases for V and 7 bases for J; bases not matched to a gene: 14. DNA of the CDR3: TGTGCCAGCAGCCAGCGGGGACAGGGTGTTTCGTACGGGGAGCTGTTTTTT. Translating it yields CASSQRGQGVSYGELFF.

V is TRBV4-2 and J is TRBJ2-7; TRBD1 aligns across 7 bases. V lost 4 bases, J lost 1 base, and 1 base stayed unmatched. CDR1 is LGHNA and CDR2 is YNFKEQ in the germline V gene. The CDR3 covers 13 residues. Written as DNA, the CDR3 is TGTGCCAGCAGCCCGGGACAGTCCTACGAGCAGTACTTC. Residues: CASSPGQSYEQYF.

The chain combines TRBV27 with TRBJ2-7; 13 bases are shared with TRBD2. J lost 3 bases, V lost 5 bases, and 1 base had no gene match. This CDR3 region has 14 residues. Germline CDR1 reads MNHEY; CDR2 reads SMNVEV (reference sequence). Here the CDR3 DNA reads TGTGCCAGCAGTGGGACTAGCGGGAACTACGAGCAGTACTTC. It is translated as CASSGTSGNYEQYF.

This sequence joins TRBV7-2 and TRBJ1-2, with 9 bases that match TRBD1. Germline loops: CDR1 SGHTA, CDR2 FQGNSA. CDR3 length: 18 amino acids. Trimming took 0 bases from V and 2 from J; bases not matched to a gene: 10. This CDR3 is CASSLAGRTGVRNYGYTF. In DNA form, the CDR3 reads TGTGCCAGCAGCTTAGCAGGGAGGACAGGGGTTCGGAACTATGGCTACACCTTC.

This chain joins TRBV6-6 and TRBJ1-2, with D perhaps matching TRBD1 (5 bases). Germline-derived CDR1 and CDR2 are MNHNY and SVGAGI (reference sequence). The CDR3 consists of 13 residues. V dropped 5 bases and J dropped 8 bases, with 15 bases sitting between them. CDR3 nucleotides: TGTGCCAGCAGTACAGGACGGCCCGAGGGCTACACCTTC. Translated, it gives CASSTGRPEGYTF.

V usage is TRBV7-2 and J usage is TRBJ2-7; 12 bases match TRBD2. CDR1 is SGHTA and CDR2 is FQGNSA in the germline V gene. The CDR3 extends over 14 amino acids. Unmatched junction bases numbered 4, after V lost 8 bases and J lost 2 bases. Written as DNA, the CDR3 is TGTGCCAGCTCACCTAGCGGGGGGGCCTACGAGCAGTACTTC. Amino acid sequence: CASSPSGGAYEQYF.

This sequence joins TRBV7-8 and TRBJ2-5; 7 bases agree with TRBD2. V dropped 0 bases and J dropped 4; count of bases not matched to a gene: 8. Looked up from germline, CDR1 is SGHVS and CDR2 is FQNEAQ. This CDR3 contains 16 residues. CDR3 sequence (DNA): TGTGCCAGCAGCTTAGCAGTCGCGGCGGGAGCAGAGACCCAGTACTTC. Translating it yields CASSLAVAAGAETQYF.

Comments on this clone: The junction and the germline gene differ at one end; a read error may be behind it. The J gene is TRBJ1-2, the V gene TRBV5-1; D remains ambiguous. The germline CDR1 and CDR2 sequences are SGHRS and YFSETQ. The CDR3 runs 15 residues. CDR3 residues: CATSSDLGPRFGYTF. The CDR3 DNA follows: TGCGCCACCAGCAGCGACCTTGGCCCTAGGTTTGGCTACACCTTC.

This clone was detected only a few times. This chain connects TRBV7-2 to TRBJ1-4; 8 bases are shared with TRBD1. The CDR3 length is 12 residues. Germline V gene lookup returns CDR1 SGHTA and CDR2 FQGNSA. With 5 bases clipped from V and 11 bases from J, the junction kept 4 bases outside the gene matches. The CDR3 sequence is CASSRDRGKLFF. For the CDR3, the DNA is TGTGCCAGCAGCAGAGACAGGGGCAAACTGTTTTTT.

The gene calls are TRBV10-3 and TRBJ2-7; 7 bases match TRBD2. The V gene's germline CDR1 is ENHRY and CDR2 SYGVKD. Trimming removed 0 bases from V and 7 bases from J; junction bases left unmatched: 6. This CDR3 spans 14 amino acids. CDR3 loop: CAISESLAEGEQYF. CDR3 sequence (DNA): TGTGCCATCAGTGAGTCCCTAGCGGAGGGGGAGCAGTACTTC.

As for this clone: The sample has other DNA sequences that encode this CDR3 too. The chain recombines TRBV5-6 with TRBJ1-2, with 10 bases aligning to TRBD1. CDR1 is SGHDT, CDR2 YYEEEE, per germline. This CDR3 is built from 15 residues. The junction had 5 bases not matched to a gene; V was cut back by 6 bases and J by 0 bases. CDR3 bases: TGTGCCAGCACACCGGACAGGGGGGCTAACTATGGCTACACCTTC. Its translation: CASTPDRGANYGYTF.

The V call is TRBV19, the J call TRBJ1-2; the D gene is possibly TRBD1 (6 bases). V was trimmed by 7 bases and J by 2 bases, leaving 11 bases between them. The CDR3 consists of 13 residues. CDR1 is LNHDA, CDR2 SQIVND, per germline (reference sequence). The CDR3 region has the DNA TGTGCCAGTACTGGACAGCTAAACTATGGCTACACCTTC. Translating gives CASTGQLNYGYTF.